A single sample is the source of the 31 T cell receptor beta chains below, sequenced in a study of cytomegalovirus exposure and HLA in healthy donors. PCR amplification relied on 60 Vbeta primers (plus 13 Jbeta primers). Measured with immunoSEQ multiplex PCR; TCRdb has only the in-frame clones, and not every one. Of roughly 150,000 clones in the sample, approximately 79% were seen once. The sequencing input was PBMCs. These receptors all come from a male donor in good health and CMV-seronegative.

This clone was found once. The chain uses TRBV7-9 and TRBJ1-1; D is ambiguous. Germline CDR1 reads SEHNR; CDR2 reads FQNEAQ (reference sequence). The CDR3 loop spans 9 amino acids. With 5 bases removed from V and 11 bases from J, the gap between germline ends came to 6 bases. The CDR3 protein is CASSPEAFF. Here the CDR3 DNA reads TGTGCCAGCAGCCCCGAGGCTTTCTTT.

V and J are TRBV18 and TRBJ1-2, with TRBD1 identical over 8 bases. J gave up 2 bases and V 3 bases, and 8 bases lay outside the gene matches. The CDR3 covers 16 residues. Germline V gene data show CDR1 as KGHSH and CDR2 as LQKENI. The CDR3 nucleotides are TGTGCCAGCTCACCCCCGTACGCAGGGGGCAACTATGGCTACACCTTC. It codes for CASSPPYAGGNYGYTF.

This chain uses TRBV7-2 with TRBJ1-5; D perhaps matches TRBD1 (5 bases). Germline CDR1 SGHTA, CDR2 FQGNSA. V lost 1 base, J lost 2 bases, and 12 bases lay in between. This CDR3 spans 16 amino acids. The CDR3 DNA reads as TGTGCCAGCAGCTTAGTGGGGGGAAAAGGCAATCAGCCCCAGCATTTT. This codes for CASSLVGGKGNQPQHF.

The V gene is TRBV4-3, the J gene TRBJ1-3; maybe TRBD1 (5 bases). CDR3 length equals 17 residues. Germline V gives CDR1 LGHNA, CDR2 YSLEER. V was shortened by 3 bases and J by 0 bases, with 15 bases between the two germline ends. The DNA of the CDR3 is TGCGCCAGCAGCCAGGCGGGGGGACTGCGCTCTGGAAACACCATATATTTT. It is translated as CASSQAGGLRSGNTIYF.

The chain is built from TRBV14 and TRBJ1-6; D may be TRBD1 (6 bases). Germline CDR1 and CDR2: SGHDN and FVKESK. The CDR3 has 15 residues. V lost 1 base, J lost 7 bases, and 11 bases lay in between. The CDR3 is CASSQAGAQNSPLHF. The CDR3 nucleotides are TGTGCCAGCAGCCAAGCAGGGGCGCAGAATTCACCCCTCCACTTT.

This CDR3 reads CASSEQGNNYGYTF. In DNA, the CDR3 is TGCGCCAGCAGTGAGCAGGGTAATAACTATGGCTACACCTTC. This rearrangement joins TRBV5-1 to TRBJ1-2, with D maybe TRBD1 (5 bases). Germline V gives CDR1 SGHRS, CDR2 YFSETQ. The CDR3 contains 14 residues. V was cut by 5 bases and J by 1 base, with 12 bases left in between.

This clone was detected only once. This rearrangement joins TRBV5-1 to TRBJ2-5, with D possibly TRBD1 on 5 matching bases. CDR3 length: 13 residues. The germline gives CDR1 SGHRS, CDR2 YFSETQ. The V and J ends lost 2 bases and 2 bases respectively, with 7 bases between them. The CDR3 sequence: CASSFPGQETQYF. The CDR3 nucleotides read TGCGCCAGCAGCTTTCCAGGGCAAGAGACCCAGTACTTC.

The rearrangement links TRBV9 to TRBJ2-7; 7 positions match TRBD2. This CDR3 is built from 14 residues. Germline lookup yields CDR1 SGDLS and CDR2 YYNGEE. V trimming: 4 bases; J trimming: 7 bases; junction bases outside the gene matches: 11. CDR3 nucleotides: TGTGCCAGCAGCTCCTCGGGGGGATCGACAGAGCAGTACTTC. The encoded protein is CASSSSGGSTEQYF.

This chain uses TRBV15 with TRBJ1-2, with 8 bases lining up with TRBD1. The CDR3 covers 14 residues. The germline gives CDR1 LNHNV, CDR2 YYDKDF (reference sequence). The V and J ends lost 7 bases and 4 bases, in that order; junction bases with no gene match: 8. The CDR3 coding sequence is TGTGCCACCAAAACCGGGACAGGCCTCTATGGCTACACCTTC. As protein: CATKTGTGLYGYTF.

The rearrangement links TRBV5-6 to TRBJ2-5, with TRBD2 identical over 7 bases. Germline V gene lookup returns CDR1 SGHDT and CDR2 YYEEEE. The CDR3 is 14 amino acids. Trimming at V came to 4 bases and at J to 5 bases, leaving 8 bases not matched to a gene. The CDR3: CASSQAGLEETQYF. DNA for the CDR3: TGTGCCAGCAGCCAAGCGGGACTCGAGGAGACCCAGTACTTC.

The chain couples TRBV6-4 to TRBJ2-2; 8 positions agree with TRBD2. CDR3 length: 16 amino acids. V was pared by 3 bases and J by 0 bases, with 3 bases of the junction left unmatched. The germline V gene encodes CDR1 MRHNA and CDR2 SNTAGT. The CDR3 loop is CASSEIGGANTGELFF. In DNA form, the CDR3 reads TGTGCCAGCAGTGAGATCGGGGGGGCGAACACCGGGGAGCTGTTTTTT.

This chain joins TRBV18 and TRBJ1-5, with 7 bases identical to TRBD1. Trimming at V came to 1 base and at J to 2 bases, leaving 2 bases not matched to a gene. This CDR3 comprises 15 residues. Germline loops: CDR1 KGHSH, CDR2 LQKENI. The CDR3 bases are TGTGCCAGCTCACCACTGACAGGGCGCAATCAGCCCCAGCATTTT. This encodes CASSPLTGRNQPQHF. The full variable domain, with the rest looked up from reference TRBV18 and TRBJ1-5, is NAGVMQNPRHLVRRRGQEARLRCSPMKGHSHVYWYRQLPEEGLKFMVYLQKENIIDESGMPKERFSAEFPKEGPSILRIQQVVRGDSAAYFCASSPLTGRNQPQHFGDGTRLSIL.

The chain uses TRBV7-2 and TRBJ2-3, with D uncertain. The length of the CDR3 is 15 residues. Trimming took 1 base from V and 2 from J, leaving 10 bases between them. The germline CDR1 and CDR2 sequences are SGHTA and FQGNSA. The CDR3 region is CASSLELQNTDTQYF. The CDR3 DNA is TGTGCCAGCAGCTTAGAATTGCAGAACACAGATACGCAGTATTTT.

This sequence joins TRBV5-5 and TRBJ2-1; D might be TRBD1 (6 bases). Trimming pared 3 bases from V and 5 bases from J, leaving 15 bases between. The germline V gene encodes CDR1 SGHKS and CDR2 YYEKEE (reference sequence). The CDR3 is 15 amino acids. The CDR3 is CASSSTGKIDNEQFF. The CDR3, as DNA: TGTGCCAGCAGCTCTACAGGGAAAATAGACAATGAGCAGTTCTTC.

V is TRBV4-1 and J is TRBJ1-5; unclear D gene. With 3 bases removed from V and 5 bases from J, the gap between germline ends came to 20 bases. CDR1 is MGHRA and CDR2 is YSYEKL in the germline V gene. The CDR3 loop spans 17 amino acids. Written as DNA, the CDR3 is TGCGCCAGCAGCCATCCGGGAGGGCTCCACGGGGATCAGCCCCAGCATTTT. This gives the protein CASSHPGGLHGDQPQHF.

The chain carries TRBV29-1 and TRBJ1-2; D unclear. This CDR3 comprises 13 residues. Looked up from germline, CDR1 is SQVTM and CDR2 is ANQGSEA. V was shortened by 6 bases and J by 0 bases, with 11 bases between the two germline ends. In DNA, the CDR3 is TGCAGCGTGACAACAACAGCTAACTATGGCTACACCTTC. Translation gives CSVTTTANYGYTF. Looking up the rest from reference TRBV29-1 and TRBJ1-2 gives the full variable domain: SAVISQKPSRDICQRGTSLTIQCQVDSQVTMMFWYRQQPGQSLTLIATANQGSEATYESGFVIDKFPISRPNLTFSTLTVSNMSPEDSSIYLCSVTTTANYGYTFGSGTRLTVV.

A word on this clone: The junction does not match germline at one end; this may be a read error. The gene calls are TRBV6-1 and TRBJ2-7; tentatively, D is TRBD2 (5 bases). Germline lookup yields CDR1 MNHNS and CDR2 SASEGT. The CDR3 contains 12 residues. The DNA of the CDR3 is TGTGCCGGCAGCCGGGGAACGAGCGAGCAGTACTTC. It yields the protein CAGSRGTSEQYF.

The V and J genes are TRBV11-2 and TRBJ1-2, with 9 bases matching TRBD1. There are 13 residues in the CDR3. CDR1 SGHAT and CDR2 FQNNGV come from the germline V gene. Unmatched junction bases numbered 4, after V lost 6 bases and J lost 5 bases. CDR3 sequence reads: CASSRDREYGYTF. For the CDR3, the DNA is TGTGCCAGCAGTAGGGACAGGGAGTATGGCTACACCTTC.

Concerning this clone itself: A read error is likely, as this CDR3 ends without the conserved phenylalanine or tryptophan. Because the CDR3's place on the DNA is in doubt, the DNA is left out and the CDR3 is given as listed by TCRdb. This chain connects TRBV9 to TRBJ1-2; the DNA was not compared with TRBD1, the D call given in the table. Germline CDR1 reads SGDLS; CDR2 reads YYNGEE. The CDR3 has 11 amino acids, counting both end residues. CDR3 amino acids: CASSSRTAFAP.

The chain joins TRBV4-1 to TRBJ2-3; 13 bases agree with TRBD2. CDR3 size: 17 residues. CDR1 is MGHRA, CDR2 YSYEKL, per germline. With V trimmed by 3 bases and J by 0 bases, 3 bases remained unmatched. The DNA for the CDR3 is TGCGCCAGCAGCCAGGGGACTAGCGGGACTAGCACAGATACGCAGTATTTT. Amino acid sequence: CASSQGTSGTSTDTQYF.

This chain uses TRBV7-9 with TRBJ2-7, with 7 positions matching TRBD2. The CDR3 extends over 17 amino acids. J lost 5 bases, V lost 1 base, and 14 bases had no gene match. Germline V gene data show CDR1 as SEHNR and CDR2 as FQNEAQ (reference sequence). CDR3 DNA sequence: TGTGCCAGCAGCTTAGAAGTTCTGGCGGGGGACTTCCACGAGCAGTACTTC. This encodes CASSLEVLAGDFHEQYF. Full variable domain (rest looked up from reference TRBV7-9 and TRBJ2-7): DTGVSQNPRHKITKRGQNVTFRCDPISEHNRLYWYRQTLGQGPEFLTYFQNEAQLEKSRLLSDRFSAERPKGSFSTLEIQRTEQGDSAMYLCASSLEVLAGDFHEQYFGPGTRLTVT.

This clone came up a few times. The V and J genes are TRBV5-1 and TRBJ1-6, with 8 nucleotides matching TRBD1. Trimming removed 4 bases from V and 7 bases from J; junction bases left unmatched: 7. Germline V gene sequence: CDR1 SGHRS, CDR2 YFSETQ. The CDR3 consists of 15 residues. In nucleotides, the CDR3 is TGCGCCAGCAGCGGCGGACAGGGTGCGAATTCACCCCTCCACTTT. Protein sequence: CASSGGQGANSPLHF. Full variable domain (outside the CDR3, taken from reference TRBV5-1 and TRBJ1-6): KAGVTQTPRYLIKTRGQQVTLSCSPISGHRSVSWYQQTPGQGLQFLFEYFSETQRNKGNFPGRFSGRQFSNSRSEMNVSTLELGDSALYLCASSGGQGANSPLHFGNGTRLTVT.

The rearrangement joins TRBV30 to TRBJ2-3; TRBD2 aligns across 12 bases. Trimming cost V 4 bases and J 2 bases; bases outside gene matches: 10. CDR3 length: 17 residues. Germline CDR1 reads GTSNPN; CDR2 reads SVGIG (reference sequence). The CDR3 DNA is TGTGCCTGGACCAAAGGGCTAGCGGGGGGGGCCACAGATACGCAGTATTTT. Translation: CAWTKGLAGGATDTQYF.

The chain uses TRBV18 and TRBJ1-2, with D perhaps matching TRBD1 (6 bases). Trimming removed 5 bases at V and 6 bases at J, with 16 bases between. The germline V gene has CDR1 KGHSH and CDR2 LQKENI. The CDR3 totals 14 residues. The CDR3: CASSSLGGRNGYTF. The CDR3 nucleotides read TGTGCCAGCTCATCCTTAGGGGGACGGAATGGCTACACCTTC. The entire variable domain, with the rest obtained from reference TRBV18 and TRBJ1-2, is as follows: NAGVMQNPRHLVRRRGQEARLRCSPMKGHSHVYWYRQLPEEGLKFMVYLQKENIIDESGMPKERFSAEFPKEGPSILRIQQVVRGDSAAYFCASSSLGGRNGYTFGSGTRLTVV.

The rearrangement uses TRBV10-3 and TRBJ1-2; 9 bases are shared with TRBD1. J lost 8 bases, V lost 5 bases, and 12 bases had no gene match. Per germline, CDR1 ENHRY and CDR2 SYGVKD. The CDR3 covers 15 residues. The CDR3 sequence is CAISPGQGFYKGYTF. Here the CDR3 DNA reads TGTGCCATCAGTCCCGGACAGGGGTTTTATAAAGGCTACACCTTC.

CDR3 DNA sequence: TGCGCCAGCAGCCGCGCAGGATACGGCTACACCTTC. Amino acids: CASSRAGYGYTF. The J gene is TRBJ1-2, the V gene TRBV4-3; no firm D call. Trimming shortened V by 4 bases and J by 8 bases, and 11 bases separated the two germline ends. CDR3 length equals 12 residues. Germline V gives CDR1 LGHNA, CDR2 YSLEER.

The CDR3 coding sequence is TGTGCCAGCAGCCTGGCGGGGGGTAGCAATCAGCCCCAGCATTTT. Translating it yields CASSLAGGSNQPQHF. The chain couples TRBV7-2 to TRBJ1-5, with D possibly matching TRBD1 (5 bases). The CDR3 contains 15 residues. The V end was cut by 5 bases, the J end by 0 bases, with 11 bases between. Germline V gene data show CDR1 as SGHTA and CDR2 as FQGNSA. The full variable domain, its missing parts supplied by reference TRBV7-2 and TRBJ1-5, is GAGVSQSPSNKVTEKGKDVELRCDPISGHTALYWYRQSLGQGLEFLIYFQGNSAPDKSGLPSDRFSAERTGGSVSTLTIQRTQQEDSAVYLCASSLAGGSNQPQHFGDGTRLSIL.

In this sample, this clone turned up a few times. The chain carries TRBV27 and TRBJ1-1; 7 nucleotides match TRBD1. Looked up from germline, CDR1 is MNHEY and CDR2 is SMNVEV (reference sequence). The length of the CDR3 is 13 residues. V lost 6 bases, J lost 4 bases, and 5 bases stayed unmatched. In nucleotides, the CDR3 is TGTGCCAGCAGAGGGACAGCGGGCACTGAAGCTTTCTTT. Protein: CASRGTAGTEAFF.

The chain combines TRBV7-9 with TRBJ1-4; 10 nucleotides line up with TRBD1. This CDR3 is 15 amino acids long. The V gene end was trimmed by 5 bases and the J gene end by 5 bases; junction bases not matched to a gene: 5. Per germline, CDR1 SEHNR and CDR2 FQNEAQ (reference sequence). CDR3 sequence reads: CASSPDRGLNEKLFF. CDR3 coding DNA: TGTGCCAGCAGCCCCGACAGGGGGCTAAATGAAAAACTGTTTTTT.

This chain uses TRBV5-1 with TRBJ2-5, with D maybe TRBD2 (6 bases). The V end was cut by 0 bases, the J end by 5 bases, with 14 bases between. Germline loops: CDR1 SGHRS, CDR2 YFSETQ. This CDR3 region has 15 residues. The CDR3 region is CASSLAPGGRETQYF. The CDR3, as DNA: TGCGCCAGCAGCTTGGCCCCGGGTGGGAGGGAGACCCAGTACTTC.

The gene calls are TRBV30 and TRBJ2-3; no clear D gene. The germline gives CDR1 GTSNPN, CDR2 SVGIG (reference sequence). This CDR3 region has 14 residues. V was trimmed by 7 bases and J by 0 bases, leaving 14 bases between them. The CDR3 sequence is CALELSTSTDTQYF. The CDR3 DNA is TGTGCCTTGGAACTTAGCACTAGCACAGATACGCAGTATTTT.